The next 24 T cell receptor beta chains were all read from a single sample in a study of beta chain features in type 1 diabetes. Study results and caveats: The study found moderately but significantly shorter TCRB CDR3s in all four CD4+ subsets of Type 1 diabetes patients.

Isolated RNA was reverse transcribed in full, so expressed TCRB transcripts were sequenced. The protocol was immunoSEQ multiplex PCR, while the TCRdb copy is restricted to in-frame clones and leaves out a portion. The sample lists around 170,000 clones; approximately 9.1% were seen once. Their cognate antigens are unknown. The sample consisted of central memory CD4+ T cells from blood. These receptors were collected from a young woman with type 1 diabetes.

The J gene is TRBJ2-3, the V gene TRBV7-2, with D perhaps TRBD2 (5 bases). The length of the CDR3 is 15 residues. The germline V and J ends were trimmed by 5 bases and 2 bases, with 14 bases remaining between them. CDR1 is SGHTA and CDR2 is FQGNSA in the germline V gene. The CDR3 DNA sequence: TGTGCCAGCAGCCTCCAGTCCGGGGACACAGATACGCAGTATTTT. This translates into CASSLQSGDTDTQYF.

The chain has TRBV27 and TRBJ2-7; the match to TRBD2 covers 10 bases. The CDR3 extends over 17 amino acids. Unmatched junction bases numbered 8, after V lost 2 bases and J lost 1 base. Germline V CDR1 and CDR2: MNHEY, SMNVEV (reference sequence). CDR3 coding DNA: TGTGCCAGCAGTTTAAGTCTAGCGGGAGCAATGTCCTACGAGCAGTACTTC. Protein: CASSLSLAGAMSYEQYF.

A few counts support this clone. J is TRBJ2-7 and V is TRBV6-5; TRBD2 aligns across 7 bases. Germline V gene data show CDR1 as MNHEY and CDR2 as SVGAGI. This CDR3 is 13 amino acids long. Trimming at V came to 2 bases and at J to 6 bases, leaving 4 bases not matched to a gene. The CDR3 DNA reads TGTGCCAGCAGTTACAGCGGGACCGCCGAGCAGTACTTC. Protein sequence: CASSYSGTAEQYF.

A few counts support this clone. This chain joins TRBV27 and TRBJ2-3, with 7 bases fitting TRBD1. This CDR3 spans 15 amino acids. Germline assignment: CDR1 MNHEY and CDR2 SMNVEV (reference sequence). V was pared by 5 bases and J by 4 bases, with 9 bases of the junction left unmatched. The CDR3 loop is CASSPRQGVADTQYF. The CDR3 nucleotides are TGTGCCAGCAGTCCGCGGCAGGGGGTAGCAGATACGCAGTATTTT.

This chain connects TRBV7-3 to TRBJ2-1, with D possibly TRBD1 on 6 matching bases. The germline V gene encodes CDR1 SGHTA and CDR2 FQGTGA. This CDR3 spans 12 amino acids. The V end was cut by 5 bases, the J end by 10 bases, with 12 bases between. The CDR3 sequence: CASSNPGTEQFF. In nucleotides, the CDR3 is TGTGCCAGCAGCAACCCCGGGACAGAGCAGTTCTTC. The variable domain in full, with the rest retrieved from reference TRBV7-3 and TRBJ2-1, is GAGVSQTPSNKVTEKGKYVELRCDPISGHTALYWYRQSLGQGPEFLIYFQGTGAADDSGLPNDRFFAVRPEGSVSTLKIQRTERGDSAVYLCASSNPGTEQFFGPGTRLTVL.

This clone appeared a few times. The chain combines TRBV29-1 with TRBJ1-1; TRBD1 matches 12 bases. Germline CDR1 and CDR2: SQVTM and ANQGSEA. The length of the CDR3 is 14 residues. The ends lost 3 bases at V and 6 bases at J; junction bases unmatched: 5. As DNA, the CDR3 is TGCAGCGTTGAGCCGGGACAGGGGGCCCCTGAAGCTTTCTTT. Its translation is CSVEPGQGAPEAFF.

The rearrangement uses TRBV7-9 and TRBJ1-1; 7 bases align to TRBD1. The length of the CDR3 is 16 residues. Germline-derived CDR1 and CDR2 are SEHNR and FQNEAQ (reference sequence). With V trimmed by 4 bases and J by 10 bases, 18 bases remained unmatched. CDR3 bases: TGTGCCAGCAGCTCACAGACAGGGTCGTGGCGGGGGGGAGCTTTCTTT. Residues: CASSSQTGSWRGGAFF.

This clone was counted a few times. The J gene is TRBJ2-3, the V gene TRBV9, with 8 bases identical to TRBD2. Germline V gene sequence: CDR1 SGDLS, CDR2 YYNGEE. Losses at the gene ends were 4 bases for V and 5 bases for J; bases not matched to a gene: 6. The CDR3 has 14 amino acids. CDR3 bases: TGTGCCAGCAGCACAAGCGGGGGAGGAGATACGCAGTATTTT. Amino acid sequence: CASSTSGGGDTQYF.

This clone was recorded a few times. The rearrangement uses TRBV19 and TRBJ1-2; D unresolved. The V end was cut by 7 bases, the J end by 6 bases, with 15 bases between. This CDR3 has 13 residues. Germline CDR1 is LNHDA and CDR2 is SQIVND (reference sequence). The CDR3 region has the DNA TGTGCCAGTAAGGTTTTGGGCAGGCATGGCTACACCTTC. Amino acids: CASKVLGRHGYTF.

This chain joins TRBV4-1 and TRBJ2-5; perhaps TRBD1 as D (6 bases). In germline, CDR1 is MGHRA, CDR2 YSYEKL. The CDR3 runs to 13 residues. V lost 3 bases and J lost 4, with 9 bases in between. In DNA form, the CDR3 reads TGCGCCAGCAGCCATACAGGGCGAGAGACCCAGTACTTC. Protein: CASSHTGRETQYF.

The chain is built from TRBV6-5 and TRBJ2-1; TRBD2 matches 10 bases. The CDR3 runs to 15 residues. Germline CDR1 is MNHEY and CDR2 is SVGAGI. V lost 4 bases and J lost 11; bases outside the gene matches: 11. This CDR3 is CASSSPGLAWTQQFF. The CDR3 nucleotides are TGTGCCAGCAGTTCACCGGGACTAGCGTGGACCCAGCAGTTCTTC.

CDR3 in amino acids: CASSLKASGIVTGELFF. Written as DNA, the CDR3 is TGTGCCAGCAGCTTAAAGGCTAGCGGGATAGTCACCGGGGAGCTGTTTTTT. The chain employs TRBV7-3 and TRBJ2-2, with 9 bases aligning to TRBD2. The CDR3 is made up of 17 amino acids. The germline V gene encodes CDR1 SGHTA and CDR2 FQGTGA. V lost 1 base to trimming and J lost 4 bases; unmatched junction nucleotides: 7.

The genes are TRBV30 and TRBJ2-5, with TRBD1 identical over 9 bases. The CDR3 length is 15 residues. Germline trimming cut 1 base from V and 7 bases from J; bases unmatched to any gene: 10. Germline values: CDR1 GTSNPN, CDR2 SVGIG (reference sequence). The CDR3 DNA is TGTGCCTGGAGTGATGGACAGGGGCGGGTTGGGACCCAGTACTTC. This codes for CAWSDGQGRVGTQYF.

The genes are TRBV7-3 and TRBJ2-1, with 7 nucleotides matching TRBD1. The CDR3 sequence is 14 residues long. Germline lookup yields CDR1 SGHTA and CDR2 FQGTGA. J lost 6 bases, V lost 5 bases, and 7 bases had no gene match. CDR3 DNA: TGTGCCAGCAGCCCGCGACAGGGATTCAATGAGCAGTTCTTC. Its protein product is CASSPRQGFNEQFF.

This clone was counted between two and nine times. The chain joins TRBV27 to TRBJ2-6; weak D call: TRBD1 (7 bases). The CDR3 spans 18 residues. Germline CDR1 and CDR2: MNHEY and SMNVEV (reference sequence). The V gene lost 2 bases and the J gene lost 0 bases, with 14 bases spanning the gap. The CDR3 is CASSLRPGGPSGANVLTF. CDR3 DNA sequence: TGTGCCAGCAGTTTAAGGCCAGGGGGGCCCTCTGGGGCCAACGTCCTGACTTTC.

This chain links TRBV18 with TRBJ1-3; no reliable D call. This CDR3 has 14 amino acids. The ends were cut back, 3 bases at V and 0 bases at J, with 6 bases in the middle. Germline V lookup: CDR1 KGHSH, CDR2 LQKENI. CDR3 DNA sequence: TGTGCCAGCTCACCCCAATTCTCTGGAAACACCATATATTTT. Its translation: CASSPQFSGNTIYF.

Of note for this clone: The sample holds other DNA sequences that translate to the same CDR3. This chain links TRBV29-1 with TRBJ2-2; tentatively, D is TRBD2 (6 bases). Germline-derived CDR1 and CDR2 are SQVTM and ANQGSEA. Trimming stripped 3 bases from V and 4 bases from J, with 9 bases between. The CDR3 consists of 13 residues. CDR3 nucleotides: TGCAGCGTTGAGGAGGGAGGCACCGGGGAGCTGTTTTTT. It yields the protein CSVEEGGTGELFF.

This clone has just a few counts. The V call is TRBV7-9, the J call TRBJ2-3; 7 positions agree with TRBD2. This CDR3 is built from 15 residues. Germline CDR1 reads SEHNR; CDR2 reads FQNEAQ (reference sequence). Trimming took 3 bases from V and 5 from J; bases not matched to a gene: 8. In nucleotides, the CDR3 is TGTGCCAGCAGCTTCCGCGGGAGAGGTGGAGATACGCAGTATTTT. Translation gives CASSFRGRGGDTQYF.

This chain links TRBV4-1 with TRBJ1-5; no clear D. The V and J ends lost 8 bases and 3 bases respectively, with 11 bases between them. This CDR3 spans 13 amino acids. CDR1 and CDR2 from the germline V gene are MGHRA and YSYEKL. CDR3 nucleotide sequence: TGCGCCAGCCAAGCCGAGATCAATCAGCCCCAGCATTTT. It encodes CASQAEINQPQHF.

This clone was picked up a small number of times. The rearrangement links TRBV5-4 to TRBJ2-3; D might be TRBD2 (5 bases). Germline-derived CDR1 and CDR2 are SGHNT and YYREEE (reference sequence). V was shortened by 5 bases and J by 5 bases, with 15 bases between the two germline ends. There are 14 residues in the CDR3. The CDR3 sequence: CASRATVAIDTQYF. The CDR3 region has the DNA TGTGCCAGCAGAGCAACGGTAGCGATAGATACGCAGTATTTT.

Only a few counts were recorded for this clone. The chain is built from TRBV9 and TRBJ1-2; D call uncertain. Per the germline V gene, CDR1 is SGDLS and CDR2 is YYNGEE. The CDR3 contains 14 residues. The ends were cut back, 3 bases at V and 5 bases at J, with 14 bases in the middle. CDR3 in DNA: TGTGCCAGCAGCGCCCTACGGGGTGGATATGGCTACACCTTC. Its protein product is CASSALRGGYGYTF.

This chain joins TRBV18 and TRBJ1-3, with D perhaps matching TRBD1 (5 bases). Trimming removed 5 bases from V and 0 bases from J, with 5 bases in between. The CDR3 length is 13 residues. CDR1 KGHSH and CDR2 LQKENI come from the germline V gene. The CDR3 coding sequence is TGTGCCAGCTCAGACAGCTCTGGAAACACCATATATTTT. The encoded protein is CASSDSSGNTIYF.

The genes are TRBV5-1 and TRBJ2-2, with TRBD1 as a possible D gene (6 bases). The CDR3 spans 15 residues. Germline assignment: CDR1 SGHRS and CDR2 YFSETQ. V shed 5 bases and J shed 1 base, with 12 bases lying between them. CDR3 bases: TGCGCCAGCAGGGACCCGACAGGGAACACCGGGGAGCTGTTTTTT. Amino acids: CASRDPTGNTGELFF.

There are a few counts of this clone. The chain joins TRBV11-2 to TRBJ2-7; D is ambiguous. V lost 2 bases and J 2 bases, leaving 10 bases between the germline ends. This CDR3 contains 14 residues. Germline CDR1 reads SGHAT; CDR2 reads FQNNGV. CDR3 sequence (DNA): TGTGCCAGCAGCTTACAGGTTTCCACCTACGAGCAGTACTTC. Its translation is CASSLQVSTYEQYF.